This T cell receptor (beta chain) was profiled in a study of graft-versus-host responses after intestinal transplantation. This clone has just a few counts. TCRdb's copy holds only in-frame clones and misses some; the assay was immunoSEQ multiplex PCR. The table has 11,000 to 15,000 clones, roughly a third seen once. This sequence originates from a human patient who received an intestinal transplant. The sequencing used alloreactive CD4+ T cells from a mixed lymphocyte reaction culture, collected before intestinal transplant. Noted subset: CFSE-low proliferating T cells sorted from roughly 6-day pre-transplant mixed lymphocyte reaction (GvH or HvG direction).

CDR3: CASSQNSPLHF. The CDR3 bases are TGTGCCAGCAGTCAGAATTCACCCCTCCACTTT. The genes are TRBV28 and TRBJ1-6; D remains ambiguous. Germline CDR1 is MDHEN and CDR2 is SYDVKM. The ends were cut back, 5 bases at V and 7 bases at J, with 3 bases in the middle. The CDR3 is 11 residues long.